The 26 T cell receptor beta chains presented below share a single source sample, sequenced in a study of beta chain features in type 1 diabetes. Isolated RNA was reverse transcribed in full, so expressed TCRB transcripts were sequenced. The assay was immunoSEQ multiplex PCR, and TCRdb's table has in-frame clones only and misses some. The sample carries a few hundred thousand clones, 25% to 30% recorded once. Input material: central memory CD4+ T cells from blood. Receptors were obtained from a man aged 25 to 40 in good health.

The V gene is TRBV11-2, the J gene TRBJ2-7; possibly TRBD2 for D (5 bases). The germline V gene has CDR1 SGHAT and CDR2 FQNNGV. The CDR3 runs 15 residues. V was cut by 4 bases and J by 0 bases, with 13 bases left in between. The CDR3 loop reads CASSSPRRSSYEQYF. DNA for the CDR3: TGTGCCAGCAGCTCCCCCCGGAGGAGCTCCTACGAGCAGTACTTC.

This clone was seen a few times. The J gene is TRBJ2-5, the V gene TRBV29-1; 7 bases align to TRBD1. This CDR3 contains 13 residues. V was pared by 4 bases and J by 9 bases, with 11 bases of the junction left unmatched. CDR1 and CDR2 (germline): SQVTM, ANQGSEA. In DNA, the CDR3 is TGCAGCGTTGCTCCTAGGGGGCTGGGCGCCCAGTACTTC. Amino acid sequence: CSVAPRGLGAQYF.

This clone was detected only a few times. The chain joins TRBV27 to TRBJ2-1; 12 positions match TRBD2. The CDR3 is made up of 15 amino acids. Germline CDR1 is MNHEY and CDR2 is SMNVEV (reference sequence). Germline trimming cut 2 bases from V and 9 bases from J; bases unmatched to any gene: 5. The DNA of the CDR3 is TGTGCCAGCAGTTTAATGACTAGCGGGAGTGCTGAGCAGTTCTTC. Protein: CASSLMTSGSAEQFF.

This clone showed up just a few times. V gene TRBV7-2 combines with J gene TRBJ2-1; no definite D call. Between the trimmed V and J ends, which lost 5 bases and 7 bases, there was a span of 12 bases. Germline values: CDR1 SGHTA, CDR2 FQGNSA. This CDR3 is 13 amino acids long. The CDR3 nucleotides read TGTGCCAGCAGCGTGACCAATCGGAATGAGCAGTTCTTC. This translates into CASSVTNRNEQFF.

This rearrangement joins TRBV10-3 to TRBJ2-3; D could derive from TRBD1 or TRBD2 (6 bases each). Germline loops: CDR1 ENHRY, CDR2 SYGVKD. The CDR3 contains 16 residues. The V end lost 4 bases, the J end lost 2 bases, and 16 bases lay between the germline ends. The CDR3 region is CAISAGNGGVTDTQYF. CDR3 in DNA: TGTGCCATCAGTGCCGGTAACGGGGGCGTCACAGATACGCAGTATTTT.

This clone was seen more than once but under ten times. The same CDR3 arises from other DNA sequences in this sample as well. CDR3: CASTGTDTQYF. In DNA form, the CDR3 reads TGTGCCAGTACGGGCACAGATACGCAGTATTTT. The V gene is TRBV28, the J gene TRBJ2-3; D is uncertain. The CDR3 extends over 11 amino acids. Looked up from germline, CDR1 is MDHEN and CDR2 is SYDVKM. Trimming stripped 9 bases from V and 1 base from J, with 5 bases between. Supplemented by reference TRBV28 and TRBJ2-3, the full variable domain reads DVKVTQSSRYLVKRTGEKVFLECVQDMDHENMFWYRQDPGLGLRLIYFSYDVKMKEKGDIPEGYSVSREKKERFSLILESASTNQTSMYLCASTGTDTQYFGPGTRLTVL.

The genes are TRBV30 and TRBJ1-6, with 11 bases matching TRBD1. Per germline, CDR1 GTSNPN and CDR2 SVGIG (reference sequence). CDR3 length: 15 residues. Trimming took 5 bases from V and 6 from J; bases not matched to a gene: 6. The CDR3 DNA reads TGTGCCTGGTCCGTCGGGACAGGGGGTAATTCACCCCTCCACTTT. This gives the protein CAWSVGTGGNSPLHF. Together with reference TRBV30 and TRBJ1-6, the CDR3 gives the full variable domain: SQTIHQWPATLVQPVGSPLSLECTVEGTSNPNLYWYRQAAGRGLQLLFYSVGIGQISSEVPQNLSASRPQDRQFILSSKKLLLSDSGFYLCAWSVGTGGNSPLHFGNGTRLTVT.

This clone was detected many times. V usage is TRBV6-5 and J usage is TRBJ2-6; no definite D call. V was shortened by 4 bases and J by 0 bases, with 7 bases between the two germline ends. This CDR3 comprises 15 residues. The germline gives CDR1 MNHEY, CDR2 SVGAGI. The chain's CDR3 is CASSLALSGANVLTF. The CDR3 nucleotides are TGTGCCAGCAGTTTGGCCCTCTCTGGGGCCAACGTCCTGACTTTC.

The chain links TRBV5-1 to TRBJ1-1; D unresolved. Per germline, CDR1 SGHRS and CDR2 YFSETQ. CDR3 length equals 14 residues. Deletions cut 0 bases from V and 1 base from J, with 7 bases between. Here the CDR3 DNA reads TGCGCCAGCAGCTTGGTGGCCGGGAACACTGAAGCTTTCTTT. Encoded protein: CASSLVAGNTEAFF.

The chain is built from TRBV5-1 and TRBJ2-7; possibly TRBD1 for D (5 bases). Trimming pared 0 bases from V and 7 bases from J, leaving 14 bases between. CDR3 length: 14 residues. The germline CDR1 and CDR2 sequences are SGHRS and YFSETQ. CDR3 nucleotides: TGCGCCAGCAGCTTGGAGGCCAGGGCGCAAGAGCAGTACTTC. Its protein product is CASSLEARAQEQYF.

This clone was seen a handful of times. This sequence joins TRBV6-5 and TRBJ1-1; D remains ambiguous. Germline V gene sequence: CDR1 MNHEY, CDR2 SVGAGI. Deletions cut 3 bases from V and 1 base from J, with 9 bases between. There are 14 residues in the CDR3. The CDR3 DNA is TGTGCCAGCAGTTATTTTGGTGAGAACACTGAAGCTTTCTTT. Translating it yields CASSYFGENTEAFF.

V usage is TRBV15 and J usage is TRBJ1-4; a weak D match, TRBD1 (5 bases). Germline V lookup: CDR1 LNHNV, CDR2 YYDKDF (reference sequence). This CDR3 is 14 amino acids long. The V end lost 5 bases, the J end lost 10 bases, and 17 bases lay between the germline ends. The DNA for the CDR3 is TGTGCCACCAGCCTTCGGGACCAAGTGGGAAAACTGTTTTTT. Amino acid sequence: CATSLRDQVGKLFF.

This clone has just a few counts. The chain joins TRBV29-1 to TRBJ2-7, with D possibly being TRBD2 (6 bases). Germline assignment: CDR1 SQVTM and CDR2 ANQGSEA. This CDR3 has 13 amino acids. Deletions cut 6 bases from V and 0 bases from J, with 12 bases between. CDR3 loop: CSVRDFLSYEQYF. CDR3 nucleotide sequence: TGCAGCGTCCGGGACTTCCTCTCCTACGAGCAGTACTTC.

The chain carries TRBV7-2 and TRBJ2-1; TRBD2 matches 10 bases. Looked up from germline, CDR1 is SGHTA and CDR2 is FQGNSA. The CDR3 has 15 residues. With 6 bases clipped from V and 3 bases from J, the junction kept 5 bases outside the gene matches. The DNA for the CDR3 is TGTGCCAGCAGGCTGGGGACTAGCGACTACAATGAGCAGTTCTTC. Its translation: CASRLGTSDYNEQFF. Looking up the rest from reference TRBV7-2 and TRBJ2-1 gives the full variable domain: GAGVSQSPSNKVTEKGKDVELRCDPISGHTALYWYRQSLGQGLEFLIYFQGNSAPDKSGLPSDRFSAERTGGSVSTLTIQRTQQEDSAVYLCASRLGTSDYNEQFFGPGTRLTVL.

The genes are TRBV5-4 and TRBJ2-7; D is ambiguous. The CDR3 is made up of 11 amino acids. Trimming stripped 2 bases from V and 6 bases from J, with 6 bases between. Per germline, CDR1 SGHNT and CDR2 YYREEE (reference sequence). CDR3 in amino acids: CASSLSAEQYF. DNA of the CDR3: TGTGCCAGCAGCTTATCGGCCGAGCAGTACTTC.

This clone was seen a handful of times. The gene calls are TRBV29-1 and TRBJ2-7; D ambiguous. The germline V gene encodes CDR1 SQVTM and CDR2 ANQGSEA. CDR3 length: 13 amino acids. Trimming removed 4 bases at V and 0 bases at J, with 10 bases between. CDR3 DNA: TGCAGCGTTGTGCGGACGGACTCCTACGAGCAGTACTTC. Amino acid sequence: CSVVRTDSYEQYF.

There are a few counts of this clone. This chain links TRBV4-2 with TRBJ2-5; the D is unclear. Between the trimmed V and J ends, which lost 0 bases and 5 bases, there was a span of 7 bases. Germline loops: CDR1 LGHNA, CDR2 YNFKEQ. The CDR3 runs 13 residues. CDR3 loop: CASSQEPGETQYF. The DNA for the CDR3 is TGTGCCAGCAGCCAAGAACCGGGCGAGACCCAGTACTTC.

This clone was observed many times. Other nucleotide sequences from this sample produce the same CDR3. CDR3 residues: CSGTSSDEQYF. CDR3 in DNA: TGCAGCGGGACTAGCAGCGACGAGCAGTACTTC. V and J are TRBV29-1 and TRBJ2-7; 8 positions agree with TRBD2. After removal of 7 bases from V and 5 bases from J, the junction contained 4 bases not matched to a gene. Germline V gene sequence: CDR1 SQVTM, CDR2 ANQGSEA. This CDR3 has 11 residues.

This clone occurred a few times. The gene calls are TRBV28 and TRBJ2-1; TRBD2 aligns across 8 bases. The CDR3 sequence is 15 residues long. J was trimmed by 0 bases and V by 7 bases; bases with no gene match: 5. CDR1 MDHEN and CDR2 SYDVKM come from the germline V gene. The CDR3 reads CASIPGGGSYNEQFF. The CDR3 nucleotides read TGTGCCAGCATCCCCGGGGGGGGCTCCTACAATGAGCAGTTCTTC.

The V and J genes are TRBV23-1 and TRBJ1-2; D remains ambiguous. TRBV23-1 is sorted into the ORF group, with uncertain function. Trimming stripped 2 bases from V and 5 bases from J, with 6 bases between. This CDR3 spans 12 amino acids. The CDR3 nucleotides read TGCGCCAGCAGTCAAGTTTCATATGGCTACACCTTC. Encoded protein: CASSQVSYGYTF.

The chain uses TRBV7-6 and TRBJ2-6; perhaps TRBD1 as D (5 bases). Germline V CDR1 and CDR2: SGHVS, FNYEAQ. This CDR3 has 16 amino acids. V was cut by 5 bases and J by 5 bases, with 16 bases left in between. CDR3 sequence reads: CASSPLSGIWANVLTF. CDR3 nucleotide sequence: TGTGCCAGCAGCCCCCTTTCAGGGATTTGGGCCAACGTCCTGACTTTC.

The chain has TRBV7-9 and TRBJ1-1; TRBD1 might be the D (5 bases). The CDR3 has 15 amino acids. V lost 4 bases to trimming and J lost 2 bases, with 14 bases between them. Germline CDR1 SEHNR, CDR2 FQNEAQ (reference sequence). The CDR3: CASSSSPGTNTEAFF. CDR3 in DNA: TGTGCCAGCAGCTCCTCACCTGGGACCAACACTGAAGCTTTCTTT.

V usage is TRBV30 and J usage is TRBJ2-7; 11 bases are a match to TRBD2. This CDR3 has 17 residues. The germline V gene encodes CDR1 GTSNPN and CDR2 SVGIG (reference sequence). Trimming cost V 1 base and J 6 bases; bases outside gene matches: 14. CDR3 region: CAWSGGLFSGRAGEQYF. The CDR3 DNA follows: TGTGCCTGGAGTGGCGGGCTTTTTAGCGGGAGGGCCGGCGAGCAGTACTTC.

The chain recombines TRBV29-1 with TRBJ2-5; D may be TRBD1 or TRBD2 (5 bases each). This CDR3 spans 13 amino acids. In germline, CDR1 is SQVTM, CDR2 ANQGSEA. The ends were cut back, 6 bases at V and 5 bases at J, with 16 bases in the middle. Here the CDR3 DNA reads TGCAGCGTCGAGGGCCAGGGCTACGAGACCCAGTACTTC. The encoded protein is CSVEGQGYETQYF.

The sample holds a few counts of this clone. Other DNA sequences in this sample translate to the same CDR3. The V and J genes are TRBV5-4 and TRBJ2-3; the D gene could be TRBD1 or TRBD2 (6 bases each). The CDR3 length is 15 residues. Germline V gives CDR1 SGHNT, CDR2 YYREEE (reference sequence). Trimming removed 2 bases from V and 5 bases from J, with 15 bases in between. CDR3 coding DNA: TGTGCCAGCAGCTTTTCCGGAGGGGGGTTAGATACGCAGTATTTT. It codes for CASSFSGGGLDTQYF.

This chain connects TRBV2 to TRBJ1-1; 9 bases fit TRBD1. J lost 4 bases, V lost 3 bases, and 6 bases had no gene match. CDR1 and CDR2 from the germline V gene are SNHLY and FYNNEI. The CDR3 spans 15 residues. The CDR3 DNA follows: TGTGCCAGCAGTGAGGGACAGGGAGGTACCACTGAAGCTTTCTTT. Residues: CASSEGQGGTTEAFF.